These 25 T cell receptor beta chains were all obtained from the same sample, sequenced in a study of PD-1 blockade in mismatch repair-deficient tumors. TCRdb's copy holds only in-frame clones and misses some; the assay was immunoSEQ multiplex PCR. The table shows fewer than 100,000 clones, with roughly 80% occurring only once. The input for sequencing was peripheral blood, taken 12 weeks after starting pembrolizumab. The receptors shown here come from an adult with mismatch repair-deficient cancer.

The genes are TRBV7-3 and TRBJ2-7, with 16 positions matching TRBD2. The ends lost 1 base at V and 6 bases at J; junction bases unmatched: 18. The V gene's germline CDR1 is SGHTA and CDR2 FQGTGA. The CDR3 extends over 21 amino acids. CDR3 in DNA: TGTGCCAGCAGCTTAAACCCTCCGGGACTAGCGGGAGGGCCCTGTCCCTCCGAGCAGTACTTC. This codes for CASSLNPPGLAGGPCPSEQYF. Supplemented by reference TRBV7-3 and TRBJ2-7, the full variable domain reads GAGVSQTPSNKVTEKGKYVELRCDPISGHTALYWYRQSLGQGPEFLIYFQGTGAADDSGLPNDRFFAVRPEGSVSTLKIQRTERGDSAVYLCASSLNPPGLAGGPCPSEQYFGPGTRLTVT.

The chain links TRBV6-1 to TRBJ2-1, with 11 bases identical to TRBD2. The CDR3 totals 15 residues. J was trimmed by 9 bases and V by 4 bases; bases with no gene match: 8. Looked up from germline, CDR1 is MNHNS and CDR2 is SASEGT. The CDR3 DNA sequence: TGTGCCAGCAGTGGCACTAGCGGGAGTTATAGTGAGCAGTTCTTC. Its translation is CASSGTSGSYSEQFF.

In DNA form, the CDR3 reads TGTGCCAGCTCGTATGAGCATAGCAATCAGCCCCAGCATTTT. This encodes CASSYEHSNQPQHF. The V call is TRBV18, the J call TRBJ1-5; D gene unclear. The CDR3 loop spans 14 amino acids. The V gene's germline CDR1 is KGHSH and CDR2 LQKENI. V was trimmed by 6 bases and J by 0 bases, leaving 9 bases between them.

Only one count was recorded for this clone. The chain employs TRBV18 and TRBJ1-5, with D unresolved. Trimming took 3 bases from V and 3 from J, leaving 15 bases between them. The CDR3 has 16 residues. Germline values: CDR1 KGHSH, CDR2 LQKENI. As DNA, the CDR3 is TGTGCCAGCTCACCTAGCGGGCAGACCCCCAATCAGCCCCAGCATTTT. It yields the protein CASSPSGQTPNQPQHF.

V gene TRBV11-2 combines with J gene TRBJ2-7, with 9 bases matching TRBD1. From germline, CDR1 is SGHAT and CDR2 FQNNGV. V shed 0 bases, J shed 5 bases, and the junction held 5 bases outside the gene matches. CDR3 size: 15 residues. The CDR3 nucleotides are TGTGCCAGCAGCTTAGATAGGACAGGGGCCCACGAGCAGTACTTC. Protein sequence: CASSLDRTGAHEQYF. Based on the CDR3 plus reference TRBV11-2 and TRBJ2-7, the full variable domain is EAGVAQSPRYKIIEKRQSVAFWCNPISGHATLYWYQQILGQGPKLLIQFQNNGVVDDSQLPKDRFSAERLKGVDSTLKIQPAKLEDSAVYLCASSLDRTGAHEQYFGPGTRLTVT.

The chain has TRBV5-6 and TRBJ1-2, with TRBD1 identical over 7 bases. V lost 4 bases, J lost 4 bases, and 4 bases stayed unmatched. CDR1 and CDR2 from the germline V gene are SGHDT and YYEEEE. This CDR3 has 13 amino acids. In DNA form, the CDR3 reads TGTGCCAGCAGCCATGGGACAGTCTATGGCTACACCTTC. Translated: CASSHGTVYGYTF.

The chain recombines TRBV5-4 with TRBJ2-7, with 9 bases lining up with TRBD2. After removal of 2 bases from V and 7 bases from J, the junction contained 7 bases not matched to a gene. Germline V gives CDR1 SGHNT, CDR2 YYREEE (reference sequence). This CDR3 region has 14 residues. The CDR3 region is CASSLGREGREQYF. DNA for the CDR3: TGTGCCAGCAGCTTAGGGCGGGAGGGCCGGGAGCAGTACTTC.

The DNA for the CDR3 is TGTGCCAGCTCACCACCGACAGGATCCTACTATGGCTACACCTTC. It is translated as CASSPPTGSYYGYTF. The gene calls are TRBV18 and TRBJ1-2; possibly TRBD1 for D (6 bases). The CDR3 has 15 residues. Germline CDR1 and CDR2: KGHSH and LQKENI. Between the trimmed V and J ends, which lost 0 bases and 3 bases, there was a span of 11 bases.

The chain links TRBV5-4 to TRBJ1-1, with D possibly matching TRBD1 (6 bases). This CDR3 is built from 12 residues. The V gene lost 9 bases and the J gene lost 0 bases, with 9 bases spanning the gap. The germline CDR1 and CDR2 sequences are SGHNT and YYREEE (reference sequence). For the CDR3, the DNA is TGTGCCACCTACAGGGTGAACACTGAAGCTTTCTTT. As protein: CATYRVNTEAFF.

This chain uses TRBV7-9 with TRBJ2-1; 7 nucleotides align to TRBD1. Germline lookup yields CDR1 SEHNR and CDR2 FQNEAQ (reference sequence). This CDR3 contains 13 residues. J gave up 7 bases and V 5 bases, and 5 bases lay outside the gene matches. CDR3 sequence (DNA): TGTGCCAGCAGCCTGGGACAGAGTAATGAGCAGTTCTTC. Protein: CASSLGQSNEQFF.

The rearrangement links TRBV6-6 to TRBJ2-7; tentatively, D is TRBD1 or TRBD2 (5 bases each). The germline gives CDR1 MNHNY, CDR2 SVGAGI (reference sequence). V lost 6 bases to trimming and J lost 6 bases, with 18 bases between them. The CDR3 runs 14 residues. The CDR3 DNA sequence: TGTGCCAGCAGGAGGGACCCTCAAACCGGCGAGCAGTACTTC. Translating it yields CASRRDPQTGEQYF.

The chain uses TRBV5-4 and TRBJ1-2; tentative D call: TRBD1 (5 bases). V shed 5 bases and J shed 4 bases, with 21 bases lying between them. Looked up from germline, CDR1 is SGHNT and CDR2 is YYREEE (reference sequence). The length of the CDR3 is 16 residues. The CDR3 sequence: CASSYEGRPGRYGYTF. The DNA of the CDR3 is TGTGCCAGCAGTTATGAGGGACGACCGGGACGCTATGGCTACACCTTC.

The CDR3 loop is CASSLGQGYSYEQYF. In DNA, the CDR3 is TGTGCCAGCAGCTTAGGCCAGGGTTACTCCTACGAGCAGTACTTC. This chain uses TRBV7-6 with TRBJ2-7, with TRBD1 as a possible D gene (5 bases). This CDR3 contains 15 residues. V gave up 1 base and J gave up 0 bases, with 10 bases separating them. Germline loops: CDR1 SGHVS, CDR2 FNYEAQ.

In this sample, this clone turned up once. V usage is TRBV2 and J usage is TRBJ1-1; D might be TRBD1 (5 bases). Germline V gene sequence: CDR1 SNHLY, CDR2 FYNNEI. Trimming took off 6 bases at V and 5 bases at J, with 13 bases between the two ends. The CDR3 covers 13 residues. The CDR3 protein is CASRGELGTEAFF. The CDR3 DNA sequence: TGTGCCAGCAGGGGGGAACTGGGGACTGAAGCTTTCTTT.

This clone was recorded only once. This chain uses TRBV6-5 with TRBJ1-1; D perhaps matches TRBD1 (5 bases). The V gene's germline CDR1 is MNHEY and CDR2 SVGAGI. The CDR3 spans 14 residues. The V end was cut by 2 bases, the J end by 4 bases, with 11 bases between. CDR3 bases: TGTGCCAGCAGTTACAAGGGAAGGGGCACTGAAGCTTTCTTT. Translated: CASSYKGRGTEAFF.

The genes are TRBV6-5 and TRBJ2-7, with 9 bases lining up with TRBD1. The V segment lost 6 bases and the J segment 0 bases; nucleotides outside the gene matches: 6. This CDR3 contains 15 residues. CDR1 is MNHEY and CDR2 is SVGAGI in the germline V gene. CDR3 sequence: CASSSPTGGSYEQYF. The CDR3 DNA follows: TGTGCCAGCAGCAGCCCGACAGGGGGCTCCTACGAGCAGTACTTC.

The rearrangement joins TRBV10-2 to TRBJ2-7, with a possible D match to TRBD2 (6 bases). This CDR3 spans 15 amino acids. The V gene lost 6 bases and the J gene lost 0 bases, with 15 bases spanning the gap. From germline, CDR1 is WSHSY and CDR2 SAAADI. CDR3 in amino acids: CASSHRDSISYEQYF. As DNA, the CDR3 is TGCGCCAGCAGCCACCGGGACTCCATCTCCTACGAGCAGTACTTC.

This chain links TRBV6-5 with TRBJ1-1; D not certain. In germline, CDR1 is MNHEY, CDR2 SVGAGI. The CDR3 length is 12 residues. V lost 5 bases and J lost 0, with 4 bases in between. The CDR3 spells CASSRLNTEAFF. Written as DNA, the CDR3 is TGTGCCAGCAGTCGGCTGAACACTGAAGCTTTCTTT.

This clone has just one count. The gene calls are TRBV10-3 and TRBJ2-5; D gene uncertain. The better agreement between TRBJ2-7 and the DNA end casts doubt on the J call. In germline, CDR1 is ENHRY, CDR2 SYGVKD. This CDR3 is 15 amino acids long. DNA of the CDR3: TGTGCCATCAGTGACTTTCCGGTGGGCGACTACGAGCAGTACTTC. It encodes CAISDFPVGDYEQYF.

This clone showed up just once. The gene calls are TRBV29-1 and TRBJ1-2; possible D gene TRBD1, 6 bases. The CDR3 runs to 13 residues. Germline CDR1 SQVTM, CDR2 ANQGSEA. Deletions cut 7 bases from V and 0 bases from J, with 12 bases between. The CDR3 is CSGTGGPNYGYTF. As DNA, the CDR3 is TGCAGCGGGACGGGGGGGCCTAACTATGGCTACACCTTC.

CDR3 region: CAGEGGPHEQFF. The DNA of the CDR3 is TGTGCGGGGGAAGGAGGGCCGCATGAGCAGTTCTTC. This chain uses TRBV7-2 with TRBJ2-1; maybe TRBD2 (6 bases). Germline V gene lookup returns CDR1 SGHTA and CDR2 FQGNSA. The CDR3 is made up of 12 amino acids.

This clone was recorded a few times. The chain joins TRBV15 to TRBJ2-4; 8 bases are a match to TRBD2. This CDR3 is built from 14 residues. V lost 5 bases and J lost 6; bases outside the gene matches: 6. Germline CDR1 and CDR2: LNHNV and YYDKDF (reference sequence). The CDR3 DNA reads TGTGCCACCAGCGAGGGACTAGATTTAAACATTCAGTACTTC. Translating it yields CATSEGLDLNIQYF.

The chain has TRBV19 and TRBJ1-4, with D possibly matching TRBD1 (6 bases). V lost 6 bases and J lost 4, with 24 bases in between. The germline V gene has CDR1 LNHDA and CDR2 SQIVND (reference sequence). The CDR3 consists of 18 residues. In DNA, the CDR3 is TGTGCCAGTAGCCTTCAGGGGCTGGGGGTCGGTTATAATGAAAAACTGTTTTTT. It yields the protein CASSLQGLGVGYNEKLFF.

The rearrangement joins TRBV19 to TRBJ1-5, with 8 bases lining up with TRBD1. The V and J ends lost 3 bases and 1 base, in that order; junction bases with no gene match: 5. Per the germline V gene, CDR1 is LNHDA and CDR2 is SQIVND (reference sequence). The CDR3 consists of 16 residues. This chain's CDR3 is CASSISNRGSNQPQHF. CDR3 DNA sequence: TGTGCCAGTAGTATTTCTAACAGGGGGAGCAATCAGCCCCAGCATTTT.

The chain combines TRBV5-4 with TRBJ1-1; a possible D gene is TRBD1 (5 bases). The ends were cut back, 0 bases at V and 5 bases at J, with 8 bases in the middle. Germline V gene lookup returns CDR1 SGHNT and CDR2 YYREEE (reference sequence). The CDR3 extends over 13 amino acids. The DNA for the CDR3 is TGTGCCAGCAGCTTGGGGGGGGAAACTGAAGCTTTCTTT. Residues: CASSLGGETEAFF.